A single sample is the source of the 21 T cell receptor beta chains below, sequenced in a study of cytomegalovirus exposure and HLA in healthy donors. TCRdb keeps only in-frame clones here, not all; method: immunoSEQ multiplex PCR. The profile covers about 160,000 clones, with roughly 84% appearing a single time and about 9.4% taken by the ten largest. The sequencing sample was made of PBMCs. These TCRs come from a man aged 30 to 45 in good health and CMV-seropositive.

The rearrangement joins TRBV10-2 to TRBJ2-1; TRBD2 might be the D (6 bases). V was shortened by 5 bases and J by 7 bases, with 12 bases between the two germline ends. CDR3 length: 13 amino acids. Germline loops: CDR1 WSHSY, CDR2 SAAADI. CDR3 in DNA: TGCGCCAGCAGTCTCCTAGCGAGAAATGAGCAGTTCTTC. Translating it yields CASSLLARNEQFF.

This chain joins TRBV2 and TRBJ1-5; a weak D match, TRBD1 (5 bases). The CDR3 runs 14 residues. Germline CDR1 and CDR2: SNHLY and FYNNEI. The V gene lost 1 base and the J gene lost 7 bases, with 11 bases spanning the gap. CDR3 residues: CASSEVRVGQPQHF. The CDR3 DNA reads TGTGCCAGCAGTGAAGTCAGGGTAGGGCAGCCCCAGCATTTT.

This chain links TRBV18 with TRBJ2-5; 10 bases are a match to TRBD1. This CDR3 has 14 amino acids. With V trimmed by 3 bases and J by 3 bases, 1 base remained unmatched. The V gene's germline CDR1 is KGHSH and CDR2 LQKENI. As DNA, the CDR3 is TGTGCCAGCTCACCCGGGACAGGGGAAGAGACCCAGTACTTC. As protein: CASSPGTGEETQYF.

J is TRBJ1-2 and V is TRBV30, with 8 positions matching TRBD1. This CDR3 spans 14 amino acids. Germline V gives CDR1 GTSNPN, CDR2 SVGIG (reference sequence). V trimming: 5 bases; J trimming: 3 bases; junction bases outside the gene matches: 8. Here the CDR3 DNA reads TGTGCCTGGGCCCCGACAGGGGCTGACTATGGCTACACCTTC. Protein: CAWAPTGADYGYTF.

The CDR3 DNA is TGTGCCTGGAGTGTCCTCCCAGAGACCCAGTACTTC. It encodes CAWSVLPETQYF. The V and J genes are TRBV30 and TRBJ2-5, with D unclear. V shed 0 bases and J shed 4 bases, with 6 bases lying between them. The CDR3 extends over 12 amino acids. The V gene's germline CDR1 is GTSNPN and CDR2 SVGIG (reference sequence).

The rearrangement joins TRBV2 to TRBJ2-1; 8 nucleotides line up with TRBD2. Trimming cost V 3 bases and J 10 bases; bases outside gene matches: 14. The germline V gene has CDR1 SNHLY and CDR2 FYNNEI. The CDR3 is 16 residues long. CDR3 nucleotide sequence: TGTGCCAGCAGTGAGTCTGGCGGGAGGAAGGTAGGGGAGCAGTTCTTC. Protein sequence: CASSESGGRKVGEQFF.

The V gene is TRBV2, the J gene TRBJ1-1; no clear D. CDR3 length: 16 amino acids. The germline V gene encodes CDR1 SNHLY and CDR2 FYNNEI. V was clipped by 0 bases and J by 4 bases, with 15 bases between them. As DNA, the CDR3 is TGTGCCAGCAGTGAAGCGCTTCGAAGATCGGGCACTGAAGCTTTCTTT. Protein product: CASSEALRRSGTEAFF.

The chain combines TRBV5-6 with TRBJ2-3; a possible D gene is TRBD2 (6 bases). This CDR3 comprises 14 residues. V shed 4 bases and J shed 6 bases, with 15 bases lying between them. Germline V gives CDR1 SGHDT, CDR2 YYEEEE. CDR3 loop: CASSQPDRGDTQYF. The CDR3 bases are TGTGCCAGCAGCCAACCGGACCGGGGGGATACGCAGTATTTT.

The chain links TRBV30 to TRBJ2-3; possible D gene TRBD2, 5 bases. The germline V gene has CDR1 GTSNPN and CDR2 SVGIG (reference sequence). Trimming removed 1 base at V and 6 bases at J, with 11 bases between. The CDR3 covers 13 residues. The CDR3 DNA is TGTGCCTGGAGTGCGGTTTCTAGCGATACGCAGTATTTT. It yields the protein CAWSAVSSDTQYF.

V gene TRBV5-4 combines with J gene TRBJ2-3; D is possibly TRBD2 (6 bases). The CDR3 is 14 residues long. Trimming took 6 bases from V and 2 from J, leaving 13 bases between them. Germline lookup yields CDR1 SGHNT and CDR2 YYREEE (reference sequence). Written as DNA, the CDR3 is TGTGCCAGCACTTCGGGGGTAACCACAGATACGCAGTATTTT. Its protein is CASTSGVTTDTQYF. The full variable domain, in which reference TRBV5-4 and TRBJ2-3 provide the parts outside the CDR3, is ETGVTQSPTHLIKTRGQQVTLRCSSQSGHNTVSWYQQALGQGPQFIFQYYREEENGRGNFPPRFSGLQFPNYSSELNVNALELDDSALYLCASTSGVTTDTQYFGPGTRLTVL.

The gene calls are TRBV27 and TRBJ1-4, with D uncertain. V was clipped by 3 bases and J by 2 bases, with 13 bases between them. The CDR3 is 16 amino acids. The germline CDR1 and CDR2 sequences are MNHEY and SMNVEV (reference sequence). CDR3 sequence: CASSFSGSLTNEKLFF. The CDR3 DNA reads TGTGCCAGCAGTTTCTCCGGGAGTCTCACTAATGAAAAACTGTTTTTT.

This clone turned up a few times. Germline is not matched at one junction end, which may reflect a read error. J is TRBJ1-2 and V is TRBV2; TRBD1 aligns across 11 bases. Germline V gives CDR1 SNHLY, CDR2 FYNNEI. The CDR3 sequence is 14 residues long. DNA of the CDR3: TGTGCCAGCAGGGAAGGGGACAGGGGGTATCGCTACACCTTC. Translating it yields CASREGDRGYRYTF. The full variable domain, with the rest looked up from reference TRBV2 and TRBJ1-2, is EPEVTQTPSHQVTQMGQEVILRCVPISNHLYFYWYRQILGQKVEFLVSFYNNEISEKSEIFDDQFSVERPDGSNFTLKIRSTKLEDSAMYFCASREGDRGYRYTFGSGTRLTVV.

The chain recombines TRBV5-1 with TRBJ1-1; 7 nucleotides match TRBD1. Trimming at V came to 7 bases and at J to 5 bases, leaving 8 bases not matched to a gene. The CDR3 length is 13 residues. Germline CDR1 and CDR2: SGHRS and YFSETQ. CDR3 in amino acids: CASSEGAQTEAFF. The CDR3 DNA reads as TGCGCCAGCTCCGAGGGGGCACAGACTGAAGCTTTCTTT.

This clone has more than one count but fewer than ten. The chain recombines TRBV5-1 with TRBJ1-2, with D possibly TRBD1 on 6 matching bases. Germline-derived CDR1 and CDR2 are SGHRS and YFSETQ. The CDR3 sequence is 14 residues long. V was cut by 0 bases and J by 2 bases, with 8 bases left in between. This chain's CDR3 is CASSLGDNNYGYTF. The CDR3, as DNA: TGCGCCAGCAGCTTGGGGGACAACAACTATGGCTACACCTTC. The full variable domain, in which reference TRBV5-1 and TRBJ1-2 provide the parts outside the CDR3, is KAGVTQTPRYLIKTRGQQVTLSCSPISGHRSVSWYQQTPGQGLQFLFEYFSETQRNKGNFPGRFSGRQFSNSRSEMNVSTLELGDSALYLCASSLGDNNYGYTFGSGTRLTVV.

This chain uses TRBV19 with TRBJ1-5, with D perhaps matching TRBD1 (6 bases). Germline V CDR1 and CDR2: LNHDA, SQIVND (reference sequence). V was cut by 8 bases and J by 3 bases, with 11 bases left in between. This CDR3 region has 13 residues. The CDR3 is CASSGTTNQPQHF. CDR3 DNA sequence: TGTGCCAGTTCCGGGACAACCAATCAGCCCCAGCATTTT. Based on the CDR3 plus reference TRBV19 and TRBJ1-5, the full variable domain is DGGITQSPKYLFRKEGQNVTLSCEQNLNHDAMYWYRQDPGQGLRLIYYSQIVNDFQKGDIAEGYSVSREKKESFPLTVTSAQKNPTAFYLCASSGTTNQPQHFGDGTRLSIL.

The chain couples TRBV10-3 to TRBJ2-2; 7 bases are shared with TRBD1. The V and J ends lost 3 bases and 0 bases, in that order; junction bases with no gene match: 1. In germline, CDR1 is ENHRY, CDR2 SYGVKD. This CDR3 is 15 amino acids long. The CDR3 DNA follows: TGTGCCATCAGTGATCAGGGGGCGAACACCGGGGAGCTGTTTTTT. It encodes CAISDQGANTGELFF.

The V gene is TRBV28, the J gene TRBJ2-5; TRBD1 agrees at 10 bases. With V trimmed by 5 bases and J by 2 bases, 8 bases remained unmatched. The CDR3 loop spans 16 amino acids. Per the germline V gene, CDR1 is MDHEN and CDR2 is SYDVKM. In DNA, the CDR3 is TGTGCCAGCAGTATTTTTGGGACAGGGGAACAAGAGACCCAGTACTTC. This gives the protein CASSIFGTGEQETQYF.

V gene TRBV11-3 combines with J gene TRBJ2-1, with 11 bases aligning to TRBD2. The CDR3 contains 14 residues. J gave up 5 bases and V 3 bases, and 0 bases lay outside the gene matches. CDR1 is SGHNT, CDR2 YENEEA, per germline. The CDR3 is CASSFSGRDNEQFF. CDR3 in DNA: TGTGCCAGCAGCTTTAGCGGGAGGGACAATGAGCAGTTCTTC.

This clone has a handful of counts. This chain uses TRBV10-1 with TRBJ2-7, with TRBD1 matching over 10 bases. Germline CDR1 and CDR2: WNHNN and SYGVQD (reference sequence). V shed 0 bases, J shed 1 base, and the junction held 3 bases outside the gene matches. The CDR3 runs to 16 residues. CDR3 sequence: CASSESRTGGSYEQYF. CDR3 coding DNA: TGCGCCAGCAGTGAGTCCCGGACAGGGGGATCCTACGAGCAGTACTTC.

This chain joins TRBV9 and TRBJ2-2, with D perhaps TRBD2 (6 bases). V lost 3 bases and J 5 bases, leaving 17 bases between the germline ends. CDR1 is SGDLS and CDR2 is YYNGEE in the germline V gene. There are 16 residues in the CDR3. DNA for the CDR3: TGTGCCAGCAGCGGCCGGGACTGGGGCCGAACCGGGGAGCTGTTTTTT. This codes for CASSGRDWGRTGELFF.

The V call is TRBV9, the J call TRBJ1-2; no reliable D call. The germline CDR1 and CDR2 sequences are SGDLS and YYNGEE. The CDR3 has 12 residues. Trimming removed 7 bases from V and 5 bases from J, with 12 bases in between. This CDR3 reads CASHGGIYGYTF. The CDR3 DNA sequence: TGTGCCAGCCACGGAGGGATTTATGGCTACACCTTC.